This passage covers 3 T cell receptor beta chains from one sample sequenced in a study of Graves' ophthalmopathy and Graves' hyperthyroidism. Researchers took RNA transcripts and amplified TCR beta CDR3 regions from them. Following a first-round RT-PCR that used HTBI primers, a second-round multiplex PCR was carried out. From the multiplex PCR reads, TCRdb called clonotypes with MiXCR, one entry per CDR3 protein. The sample lists under 800,000 distinct CDR3 sequences; roughly 20% were seen once. The sequenced material came from peripheral blood. The receptors derive from a woman younger than 30 with stable Graves' hyperthyroidism. Some clones in this sample may be carry-over from other donors' samples.

This clonotype was observed at least ten times. The rearrangement joins TRBV5-1 to TRBJ1-2, with 9 bases that match TRBD1. Trimming took 0 bases from V and 0 from J; bases not matched to a gene: 6. Germline CDR1 reads SGHRS; CDR2 reads YFSETQ. CDR3 size: 17 residues. For the CDR3, the DNA is TGCGCCAGCAGCTTGGCGGGGACAGGGCGGACTAACTATGGCTACACCTTC. Translation: CASSLAGTGRTNYGYTF.

This clonotype was counted ten times or more. V usage is TRBV12-3 or TRBV12-4 and J usage is TRBJ1-5; TRBD1 is a possible D gene (6 bases). This CDR3 comprises 14 residues. Trimming took off 8 bases at V and 1 base at J, with 12 bases between the two ends. In nucleotides, the CDR3 is TGTGCCAGCCGACAGGCTGACAGCAATCAGCCCCAGCATTTT. Amino acid sequence: CASRQADSNQPQHF.

The chain employs TRBV6-2 or TRBV6-3 and TRBJ1-1; possibly TRBD1 for D (6 bases). Trimming cost V 6 bases and J 2 bases, with 28 bases left between them. Germline lookup yields CDR1 MNHEY and CDR2 SVGEGT. This CDR3 is built from 19 residues. CDR3 nucleotide sequence: TGTGCCAGCAGACTTCCCCCGGGACAAAGGGCAATTTACAACACTGAAGCTTTCTTT. Translation gives CASRLPPGQRAIYNTEAFF.